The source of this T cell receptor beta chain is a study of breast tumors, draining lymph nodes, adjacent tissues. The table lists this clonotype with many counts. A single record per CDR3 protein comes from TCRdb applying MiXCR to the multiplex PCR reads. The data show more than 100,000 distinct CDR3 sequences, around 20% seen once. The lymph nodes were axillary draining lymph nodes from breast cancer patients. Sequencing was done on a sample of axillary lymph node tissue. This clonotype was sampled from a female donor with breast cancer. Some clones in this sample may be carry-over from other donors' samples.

The CDR3 sequence: CASSSLADKNTGELFF. In nucleotides, the CDR3 is TGCGCCAGCAGCTCGCTAGCGGACAAAAACACCGGGGAGCTGTTTTTT. The chain carries TRBV5-1 and TRBJ2-2; 7 positions match TRBD2. Trimming took 3 bases from V and 2 from J; bases not matched to a gene: 7. The CDR3 loop spans 16 amino acids. The germline gives CDR1 SGHRS, CDR2 YFSETQ. The full variable domain, completed using reference TRBV5-1 and TRBJ2-2, is KAGVTQTPRYLIKTRGQQVTLSCSPISGHRSVSWYQQTPGQGLQFLFEYFSETQRNKGNFPGRFSGRQFSNSRSEMNVSTLELGDSALYLCASSSLADKNTGELFFGEGSRLTVL.